The table lists the clone carrying this T cell receptor beta chain with a few counts. The CDR3 runs 11 residues. V gave up 6 bases and J gave up 7 bases, with 10 bases separating them. Germline values: CDR1 SQVTM, CDR2 ANQGSEA. The data are from a study of CD8+ T cells in alopecia areata. Study in general: The study gave treated patients oral tofacitinib at 5 to 10 mg twice daily.

Extraction of RNA preceded its reverse transcription into cDNA, which served as the sequencing template. Assay: immunoSEQ multiplex PCR; the TCRdb copy retains only in-frame clones and omits some. In the table there are around 250,000 clones, roughly two thirds of which are singletons. This chain joins TRBV29-1 and TRBJ2-1, with a possible D match to TRBD2 (5 bases). The material was CD4+ T cells sorted from blood, obtained at week 0. The sequence came from a human donor with alopecia areata. Written as DNA, the CDR3 is TGCAGCGTCCTTCGGGAAAATGAGCAGTTCTTC. Its protein product is CSVLRENEQFF.